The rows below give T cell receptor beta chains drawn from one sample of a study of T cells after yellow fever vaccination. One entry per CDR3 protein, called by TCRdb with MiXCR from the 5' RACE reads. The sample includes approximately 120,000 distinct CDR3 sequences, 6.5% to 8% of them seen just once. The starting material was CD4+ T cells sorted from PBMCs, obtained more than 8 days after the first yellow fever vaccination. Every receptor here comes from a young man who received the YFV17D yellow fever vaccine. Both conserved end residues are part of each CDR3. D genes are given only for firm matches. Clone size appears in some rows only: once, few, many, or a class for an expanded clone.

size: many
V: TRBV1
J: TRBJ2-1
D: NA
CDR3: CTSSLGTPVEGQFF
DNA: TGCACCAGCAGCCTGGGGACTCCGGTCGAGGGGCAGTTCTTC

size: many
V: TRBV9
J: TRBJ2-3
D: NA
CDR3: CASSVIGITDTQYF
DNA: TGTGCCAGCAGCGTGATAGGGATCACAGATACGCAGTATTTT

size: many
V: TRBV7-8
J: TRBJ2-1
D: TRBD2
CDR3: CASSLGLATLSDEQFF
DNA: TGTGCCAGCAGCTTAGGACTAGCTACCTTATCCGATGAGCAGTTCTTC

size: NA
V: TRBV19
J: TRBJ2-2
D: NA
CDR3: CASSIGPGTGELFF
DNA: TGTGCCAGTAGTATAGGTCCGGGGACCGGGGAGCTGTTTTTT

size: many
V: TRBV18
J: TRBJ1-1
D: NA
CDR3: CASSPLAGRTEAFF
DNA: TGTGCCAGCTCACCACTGGCAGGGAGGACTGAAGCTTTCTTT

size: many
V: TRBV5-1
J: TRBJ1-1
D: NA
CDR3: CASSLRGSGTEAFF
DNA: TGCGCCAGCAGCTTGAGGGGGTCGGGCACTGAAGCTTTCTTT

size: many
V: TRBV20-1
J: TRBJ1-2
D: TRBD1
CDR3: CSAVRGRDGYTF
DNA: TGCAGTGCTGTCAGGGGGAGGGATGGCTACACCTTC

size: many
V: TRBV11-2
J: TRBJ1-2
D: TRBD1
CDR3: CASSVRGTGIYGYTF
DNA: TGTGCCAGCAGCGTCCGAGGGACAGGCATTTATGGCTACACCTTC

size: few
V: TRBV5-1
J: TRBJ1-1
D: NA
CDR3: CASSGGDGMNTEAFF
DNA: TGCGCCAGCAGCGGTGGGGACGGCATGAACACTGAAGCTTTCTTT

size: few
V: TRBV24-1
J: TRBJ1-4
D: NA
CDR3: CATSDATGSDGKLFF
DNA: TGTGCCACCAGTGACGCCACAGGGTCTGACGGAAAACTGTTTTTT

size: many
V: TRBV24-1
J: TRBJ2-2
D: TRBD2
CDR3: CATSGRSAGGTTGELFF
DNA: TGTGCCACCAGTGGCAGGTCAGCGGGGGGGACCACCGGGGAGCTGTTTTTT

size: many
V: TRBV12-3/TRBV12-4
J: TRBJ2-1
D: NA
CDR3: CASKGREFNEQFF
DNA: TGTGCCAGCAAGGGCAGGGAGTTCAATGAGCAGTTCTTC

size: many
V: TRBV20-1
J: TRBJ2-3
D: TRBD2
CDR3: CSASSVTGTSYATDTQYF
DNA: TGCAGTGCTTCATCGGTAACCGGGACTAGCTACGCCACAGATACGCAGTATTTT

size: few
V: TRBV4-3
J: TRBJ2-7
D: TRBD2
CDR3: CASSQGLAGTLYEQYF
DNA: TGCGCCAGCAGCCAAGGTCTAGCGGGGACGCTTTACGAGCAGTACTTC

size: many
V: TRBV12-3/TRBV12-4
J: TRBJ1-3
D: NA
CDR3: CASSLGPSHSGNTIYF
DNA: TGTGCCAGCAGTTTAGGTCCTTCCCACTCTGGAAACACCATATATTTT

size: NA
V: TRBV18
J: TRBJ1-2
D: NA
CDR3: CASSPSSYSSSGYTF
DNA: TGTGCCAGCTCACCATCGAGCTACAGCTCATCCGGCTACACCTTC

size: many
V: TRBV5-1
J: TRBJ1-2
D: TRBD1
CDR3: CASSFKDTGGSGYTF
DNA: TGCGCCAGCAGCTTCAAGGACACAGGGGGCTCTGGCTACACCTTC

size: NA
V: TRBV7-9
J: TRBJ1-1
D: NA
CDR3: CASSLYGYTEAFF
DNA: TGTGCCAGCAGCTTATATGGGTACACTGAAGCTTTCTTT

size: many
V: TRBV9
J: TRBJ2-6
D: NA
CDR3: CASSVAGAPSGANVLTF
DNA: TGTGCCAGCAGCGTCGCAGGGGCTCCCTCTGGGGCCAACGTCCTGACTTTC

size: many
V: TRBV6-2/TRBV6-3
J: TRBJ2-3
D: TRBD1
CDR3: CASSFRDRYTDTQYF
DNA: TGTGCCAGCAGTTTCCGGGACAGGTACACAGATACGCAGTATTTT

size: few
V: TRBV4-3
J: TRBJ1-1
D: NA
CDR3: CASSQEDGTEAFF
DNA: TGCGCCAGCAGCCAAGAAGATGGCACTGAAGCTTTCTTT

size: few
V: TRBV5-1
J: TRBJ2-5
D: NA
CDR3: CASSLGTTVQETQYF
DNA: TGCGCCAGCAGCTTGGGGACTACGGTGCAAGAGACCCAGTACTTC

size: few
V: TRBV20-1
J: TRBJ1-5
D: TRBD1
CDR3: CSASNQGALGQPQHF
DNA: TGCAGTGCTAGTAACCAGGGGGCCTTGGGCCAGCCCCAGCATTTT

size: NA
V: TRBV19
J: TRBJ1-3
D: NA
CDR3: CASSNYRTGGTIYF
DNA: TGTGCCAGTAGTAACTACAGGACGGGAGGCACCATATATTTT

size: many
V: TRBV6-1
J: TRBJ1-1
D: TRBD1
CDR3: CASSDKLGTGRNTEAFF
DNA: TGTGCCAGCAGTGACAAACTCGGGACAGGGCGGAACACTGAAGCTTTCTTT

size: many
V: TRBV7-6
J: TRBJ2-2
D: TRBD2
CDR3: CASSFSLAGGRGGELFF
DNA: TGTGCCAGCAGCTTCTCTCTAGCGGGGGGGCGAGGCGGGGAGCTGTTTTTT

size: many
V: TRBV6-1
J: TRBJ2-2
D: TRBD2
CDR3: CASSSSGGGTGELFF
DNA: TGTGCCAGCAGCTCGAGCGGGGGAGGCACCGGGGAGCTGTTTTTT

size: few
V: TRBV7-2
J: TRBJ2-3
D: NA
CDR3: CASNPRGGNTDTQYF
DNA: TGTGCCAGCAACCCGAGGGGGGGAAACACAGATACGCAGTATTTT

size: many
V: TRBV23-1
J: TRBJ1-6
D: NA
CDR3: CASRNRVFNSPLHF
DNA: TGCGCCAGCAGGAACAGGGTTTTTAATTCACCCCTCCACTTT

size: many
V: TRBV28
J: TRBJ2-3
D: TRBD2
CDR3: CASQTGLAGGLDTQYF
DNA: TGTGCCAGCCAAACGGGACTAGCGGGGGGCCTAGATACGCAGTATTTT

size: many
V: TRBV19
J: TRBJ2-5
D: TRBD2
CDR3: CASSIVAGAVETQYF
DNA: TGTGCCAGTAGTATTGTAGCGGGGGCCGTAGAGACCCAGTACTTC

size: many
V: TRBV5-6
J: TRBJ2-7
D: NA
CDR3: CASSFGGIPDEQYF
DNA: TGTGCCAGCAGCTTCGGGGGTATTCCCGACGAGCAGTACTTC

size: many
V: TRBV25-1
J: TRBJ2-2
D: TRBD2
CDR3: CASSAVLAGGQYTGELFF
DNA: TGTGCCAGCAGTGCTGTACTAGCGGGGGGGCAGTACACCGGGGAGCTGTTTTTT

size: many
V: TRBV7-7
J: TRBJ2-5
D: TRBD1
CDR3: CASSLEGTAQETQYF
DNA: TGTGCCAGCAGCTTAGAGGGGACAGCGCAAGAGACCCAGTACTTC

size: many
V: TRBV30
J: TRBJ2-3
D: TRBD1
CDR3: CAWETRQGGTDTQYF
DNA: TGTGCCTGGGAGACAAGACAGGGTGGCACAGATACGCAGTATTTT

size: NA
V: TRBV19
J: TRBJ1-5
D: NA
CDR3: CASSIEATRDQPQHF
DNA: TGTGCCAGTAGTATAGAGGCAACCCGAGACCAGCCCCAGCATTTT

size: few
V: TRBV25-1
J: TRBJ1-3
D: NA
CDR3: CASSGSSGSGNTIYF
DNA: TGTGCCAGCAGTGGATCATCAGGCTCTGGAAACACCATATATTTT

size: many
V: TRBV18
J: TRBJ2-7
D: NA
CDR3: CASSPALSYEQYF
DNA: TGTGCCAGCTCACCGGCCCTCTCCTACGAGCAGTACTTC

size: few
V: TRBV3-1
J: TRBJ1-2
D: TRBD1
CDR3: CASSRRGGQGNYGYTF
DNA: TGTGCCAGCAGCCGCCGGGGTGGACAGGGAAACTATGGCTACACCTTC

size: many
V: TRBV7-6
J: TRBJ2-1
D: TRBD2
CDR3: CASSSQTSSSYNEQFF
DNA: TGTGCCAGCAGCTCCCAGACTAGCAGCTCCTACAATGAGCAGTTCTTC

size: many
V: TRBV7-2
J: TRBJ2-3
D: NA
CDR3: CASSVTLDTQYF
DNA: TGTGCCAGCAGCGTAACCCTCGATACGCAGTATTTT

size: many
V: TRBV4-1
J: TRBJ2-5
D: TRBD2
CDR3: CASSRTGLVETQYF
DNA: TGCGCCAGCAGCCGGACGGGACTAGTAGAGACCCAGTACTTC

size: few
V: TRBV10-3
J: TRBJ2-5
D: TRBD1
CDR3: CAIKQGPYIETQYF
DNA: TGTGCCATCAAACAGGGGCCGTACATAGAGACCCAGTACTTC

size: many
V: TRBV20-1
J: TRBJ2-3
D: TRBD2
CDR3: CSARSSERGMPDTQYF
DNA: TGCAGTGCTAGAAGTAGCGAGCGGGGCATGCCAGATACGCAGTATTTT

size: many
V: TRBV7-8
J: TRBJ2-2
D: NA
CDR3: CASGRWTATNTGELFF
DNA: TGTGCCAGCGGCCGTTGGACAGCGACGAACACCGGGGAGCTGTTTTTT

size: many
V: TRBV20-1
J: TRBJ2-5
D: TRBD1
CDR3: CSARDPTGGSQETQYF
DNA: TGCAGTGCTAGAGATCCCACAGGGGGGTCCCAAGAGACCCAGTACTTC

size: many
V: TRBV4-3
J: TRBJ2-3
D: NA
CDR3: CASSQAGGPDPQYF
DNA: TGCGCCAGCAGCCAAGCGGGGGGCCCGGATCCGCAGTATTTT

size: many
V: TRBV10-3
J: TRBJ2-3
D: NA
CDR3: CAISSGTSSTDTQYF
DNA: TGTGCCATCAGCTCCGGGACATCTAGCACAGATACGCAGTATTTT

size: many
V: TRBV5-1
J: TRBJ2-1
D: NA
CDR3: CASSLEGSYNEQFF
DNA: TGCGCCAGCAGCTTGGAAGGATCCTACAATGAGCAGTTCTTC